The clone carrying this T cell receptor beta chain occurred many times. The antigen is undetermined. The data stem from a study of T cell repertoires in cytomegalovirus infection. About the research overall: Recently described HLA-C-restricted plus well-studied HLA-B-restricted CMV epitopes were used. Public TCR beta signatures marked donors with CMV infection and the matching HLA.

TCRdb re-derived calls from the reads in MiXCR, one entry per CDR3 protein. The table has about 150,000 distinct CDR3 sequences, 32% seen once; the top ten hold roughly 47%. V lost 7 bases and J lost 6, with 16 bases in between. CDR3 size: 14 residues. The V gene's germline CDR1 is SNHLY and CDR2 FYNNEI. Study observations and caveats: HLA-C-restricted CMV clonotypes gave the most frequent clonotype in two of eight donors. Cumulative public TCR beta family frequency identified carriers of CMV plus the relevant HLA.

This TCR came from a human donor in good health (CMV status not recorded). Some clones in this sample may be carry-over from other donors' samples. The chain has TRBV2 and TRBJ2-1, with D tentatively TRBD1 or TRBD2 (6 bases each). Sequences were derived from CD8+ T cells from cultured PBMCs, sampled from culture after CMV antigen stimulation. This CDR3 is CASNRDSGANEQFF. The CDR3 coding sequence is TGTGCCAGCAACCGGGACTCGGGGGCCAATGAGCAGTTCTTC.